This T cell receptor beta chain is drawn from a study of cytomegalovirus exposure and HLA in healthy donors. This table comes from immunoSEQ multiplex PCR, and its TCRdb copy is limited to in-frame clones, with some not included. Among roughly 170,000 clones, 84% were seen once, and the ten largest hold about 2.8%. The germline CDR1 and CDR2 sequences are SGHDT and YYEEEE. Trimming pared 6 bases from V and 0 bases from J, leaving 16 bases between. The CDR3 loop spans 16 amino acids. This sequence was found in a young woman in good health and CMV-seropositive. The chain uses TRBV5-6 and TRBJ2-1, with D possibly TRBD2 on 7 matching bases. Sample: PBMCs. The CDR3 region has the DNA TGTGCCAGCACCAACTCAGGGGACTACTCCTACAATGAGCAGTTCTTC. The encoded protein is CASTNSGDYSYNEQFF. Full variable domain (rest looked up from reference TRBV5-6 and TRBJ2-1): DAGVTQSPTHLIKTRGQQVTLRCSPKSGHDTVSWYQQALGQGPQFIFQYYEEEERQRGNFPDRFSGHQFPNYSSELNVNALLLGDSALYLCASTNSGDYSYNEQFFGPGTRLTVL.